Given below is one TCR beta chain in context. These data come from a study of blood T cell repertoires in COVID-19. Looking at the study overall: Donors in the United States, Italy and Spain gave samples during acute or convalescent COVID-19.

Germline-derived CDR1 and CDR2 are SGHTA and FQGNSA. This CDR3 is built from 15 residues. The ends lost 7 bases at V and 5 bases at J; junction bases unmatched: 8. Profiled with immunoSEQ multiplex PCR; TCRdb holds only in-frame clones, not every one. Among 350,000 or so clones listed, around 87% were seen once. The sequence came from a man between 18 and 29 years old with active or convalescent COVID-19. J is TRBJ2-5 and V is TRBV7-2, with 12 bases matching TRBD2. The specimen sequenced was peripheral blood. The CDR3 sequence is CASTQWTSGIETQYF. The CDR3 DNA reads as TGTGCCAGCACCCAGTGGACTAGCGGGATTGAGACCCAGTACTTC.